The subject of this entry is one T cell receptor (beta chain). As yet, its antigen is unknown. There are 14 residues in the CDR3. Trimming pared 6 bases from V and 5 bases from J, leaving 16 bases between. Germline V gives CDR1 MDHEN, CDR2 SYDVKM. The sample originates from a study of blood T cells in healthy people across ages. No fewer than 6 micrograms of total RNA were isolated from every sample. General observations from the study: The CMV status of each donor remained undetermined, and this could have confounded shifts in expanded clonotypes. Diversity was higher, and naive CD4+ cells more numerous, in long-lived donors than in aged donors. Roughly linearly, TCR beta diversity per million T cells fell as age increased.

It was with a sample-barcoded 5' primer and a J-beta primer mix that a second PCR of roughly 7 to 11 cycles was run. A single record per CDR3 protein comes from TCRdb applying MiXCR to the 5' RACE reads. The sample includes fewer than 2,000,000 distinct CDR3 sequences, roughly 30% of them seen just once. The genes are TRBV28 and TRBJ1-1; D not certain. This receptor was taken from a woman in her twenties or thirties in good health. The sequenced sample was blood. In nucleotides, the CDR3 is TGTGCCAGCAGCTCAAGCACCCGTGGGACTGAAGCTTTCTTT. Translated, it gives CASSSSTRGTEAFF.